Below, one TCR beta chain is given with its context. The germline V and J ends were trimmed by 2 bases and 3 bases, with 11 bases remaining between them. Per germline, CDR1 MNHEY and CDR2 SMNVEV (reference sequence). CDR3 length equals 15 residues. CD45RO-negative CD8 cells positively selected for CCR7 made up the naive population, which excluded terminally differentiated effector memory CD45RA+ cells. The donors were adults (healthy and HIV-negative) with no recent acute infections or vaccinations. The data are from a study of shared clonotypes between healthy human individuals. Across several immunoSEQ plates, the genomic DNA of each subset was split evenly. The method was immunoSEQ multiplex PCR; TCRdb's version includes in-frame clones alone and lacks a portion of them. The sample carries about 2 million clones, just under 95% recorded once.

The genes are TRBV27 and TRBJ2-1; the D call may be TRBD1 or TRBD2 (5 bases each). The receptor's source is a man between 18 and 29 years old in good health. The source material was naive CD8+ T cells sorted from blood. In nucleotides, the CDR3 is TGTGCCAGCAGTTTAGTGGGACCTGACTACAATGAGCAGTTCTTC. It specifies CASSLVGPDYNEQFF.